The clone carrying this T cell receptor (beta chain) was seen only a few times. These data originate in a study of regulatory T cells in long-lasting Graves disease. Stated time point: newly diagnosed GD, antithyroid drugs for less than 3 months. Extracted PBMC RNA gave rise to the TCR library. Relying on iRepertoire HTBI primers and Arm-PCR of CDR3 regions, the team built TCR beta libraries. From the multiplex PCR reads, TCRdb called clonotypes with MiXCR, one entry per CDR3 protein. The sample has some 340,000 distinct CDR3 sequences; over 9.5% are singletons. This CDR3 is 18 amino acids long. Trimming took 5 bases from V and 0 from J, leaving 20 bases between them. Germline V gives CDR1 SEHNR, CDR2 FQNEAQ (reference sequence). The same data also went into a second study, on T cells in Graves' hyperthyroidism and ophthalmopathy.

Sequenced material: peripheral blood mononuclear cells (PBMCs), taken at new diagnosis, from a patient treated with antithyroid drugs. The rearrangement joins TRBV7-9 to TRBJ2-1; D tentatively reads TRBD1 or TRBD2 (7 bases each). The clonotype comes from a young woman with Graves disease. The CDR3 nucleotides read TGTGCCAGCAGCCTCAAGAAAACAGGGGAGGGCTCCTACAATGAGCAGTTCTTC. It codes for CASSLKKTGEGSYNEQFF.